The present entry profiles one T cell receptor beta chain with its context. Its antigen is unidentified. The sample comes from a study of beta chain features in type 1 diabetes. Study details: When patients were set against healthy donors, age, gender and cell yields were similar.

The CDR3 has 14 residues. V was trimmed by 0 bases and J by 4 bases, leaving 9 bases between them. Germline CDR1 is SGHTA and CDR2 is FQGNSA. Since all of the isolated RNA was reverse transcribed, expressed TCRB transcripts were what got sequenced. Method: immunoSEQ multiplex PCR; TCRdb's copy keeps in-frame clones and lacks some. This table holds roughly 330,000 clones, roughly 9.6% found once. Regarding the study as a whole: Within patients, naive, central memory and Treg TCRB repertoires seemed more similar than within healthy donors.

Sequences were obtained from naive CD4+ T cells from blood. The TCR sequence derives from a woman in her thirties in good health. The chain employs TRBV7-2 and TRBJ2-5; no reliable D call. The CDR3 bases are TGTGCCAGCAGCTTAGCCCCCCAGCGAGAGACCCAGTACTTC. It translates to CASSLAPQRETQYF.